One sample yielded the 22 T cell receptor beta chains listed below, sequenced in a study of blood T cell repertoires in COVID-19. Generated by immunoSEQ multiplex PCR, the TCRdb table keeps only in-frame clones and is missing some. The data contain 340,000 or so clones, around 83% of them seen just once; the ten biggest clones take up 2.5% to 3.5%. Sequencing was performed on peripheral blood. These receptors all come from a young man with active or convalescent COVID-19.

This chain joins TRBV19 and TRBJ2-7; D might be TRBD2 (5 bases). The germline V gene encodes CDR1 LNHDA and CDR2 SQIVND (reference sequence). V lost 4 bases, J lost 1 base, and 11 bases lay in between. The CDR3 runs 14 residues. The CDR3 loop reads CASSTTRGSYEQYF. The DNA for the CDR3 is TGTGCCAGTAGTACCACGAGAGGGTCCTACGAGCAGTACTTC.

CDR3 amino acids: CASSLLGGRSAIQHF. CDR3 nucleotide sequence: TGTGCCAGCAGCTTGCTAGGAGGGAGGTCAGCTATCCAGCATTTT. V is TRBV5-6 and J is TRBJ1-5; no reliable D call. The ends were cut back, 1 base at V and 12 bases at J, with 20 bases in the middle. The CDR3 is 15 residues long. The germline V gene has CDR1 SGHDT and CDR2 YYEEEE.

The rearrangement uses TRBV28 and TRBJ1-2, with 12 nucleotides matching TRBD1. Germline V CDR1 and CDR2: MDHEN, SYDVKM. The CDR3 spans 15 residues. The V gene end was trimmed by 11 bases and the J gene end by 1 base; junction bases not matched to a gene: 8. The CDR3, as DNA: TGTGCCGCCGGGACAGGGGGCGCAAATAACTATGGCTACACCTTC. This codes for CAAGTGGANNYGYTF.

This sequence joins TRBV7-9 and TRBJ1-1; 9 nucleotides align to TRBD1. V dropped 5 bases and J dropped 12; count of bases not matched to a gene: 10. The germline CDR1 and CDR2 sequences are SEHNR and FQNEAQ (reference sequence). The CDR3 runs 13 residues. This CDR3 is CASSPARDRETFF. The CDR3 DNA sequence: TGTGCCAGCAGCCCAGCAAGGGACAGGGAGACTTTCTTT.

A remark on this clone: Other nucleotide sequences in the sample specify the same CDR3. This sequence joins TRBV5-1 and TRBJ2-3; the D is unclear. This CDR3 is 15 amino acids long. V was shortened by 0 bases and J by 0 bases, with 8 bases between the two germline ends. Germline loops: CDR1 SGHRS, CDR2 YFSETQ. In nucleotides, the CDR3 is TGCGCCAGCAGCTTGGGAGGAGTTAGCACAGATACGCAGTATTTT. Translating it yields CASSLGGVSTDTQYF.

The chain carries TRBV7-2 and TRBJ2-5; 7 bases are shared with TRBD2. The CDR3 runs 14 residues. Germline values: CDR1 SGHTA, CDR2 FQGNSA. V was clipped by 1 base and J by 7 bases; unmatched bases: 6. The CDR3 sequence is CASSLGSREGTQYF. The CDR3 bases are TGTGCCAGCAGCTTAGGATCCAGGGAGGGGACCCAGTACTTC. The whole variable domain, remainder taken from reference TRBV7-2 and TRBJ2-5, is GAGVSQSPSNKVTEKGKDVELRCDPISGHTALYWYRQSLGQGLEFLIYFQGNSAPDKSGLPSDRFSAERTGGSVSTLTIQRTQQEDSAVYLCASSLGSREGTQYFGPGTRLLVL.

The genes are TRBV3-1 (or the pseudogene TRBV3-2) and TRBJ1-2; 10 bases agree with TRBD1. This CDR3 contains 15 residues. The J segment lost 4 bases and the V segment lost 1 base, leaving 3 bases of the junction unmatched. Looked up from germline, CDR1 is LGHDT and CDR2 is YNNKEL (reference sequence). In nucleotides, the CDR3 is TGTGCCAGCAGCCAAGGACGGACAGGGGGCTATGGCTACACCTTC. As protein: CASSQGRTGGYGYTF.

The chain carries TRBV28 and TRBJ2-3, with 9 bases fitting TRBD2. The V gene's germline CDR1 is MDHEN and CDR2 SYDVKM. With 4 bases clipped from V and 1 base from J, the junction kept 6 bases outside the gene matches. The CDR3 is 16 amino acids. The CDR3 bases are TGTGCCAGCAGTTGGGCGTTAGCGGGAGGCACAGATACGCAGTATTTT. It specifies CASSWALAGGTDTQYF.

The CDR3 spells CASSFLEASSYEQYF. The DNA of the CDR3 is TGTGCCAGCAGCTTCCTGGAGGCTAGCTCCTACGAGCAGTACTTC. J is TRBJ2-7 and V is TRBV7-2, with D tentatively TRBD2 (5 bases). The CDR3 runs to 15 residues. Deletions cut 3 bases from V and 0 bases from J, with 12 bases between. Germline V CDR1 and CDR2: SGHTA, FQGNSA.

V is TRBV24-1 and J is TRBJ1-1; D remains unclear. CDR3 length: 12 residues. Trimming took off 9 bases at V and 0 bases at J, with 7 bases between the two ends. Germline loops: CDR1 KGHDR, CDR2 SFDVKD. CDR3 in amino acids: CATSRLNTEAFF. CDR3 sequence (DNA): TGTGCCACCTCCAGGCTGAACACTGAAGCTTTCTTT.

On this clone: The same CDR3 is also encoded by other DNA sequences in this sample. The genes are TRBV5-4 and TRBJ1-6, with D possibly TRBD1 on 6 matching bases. The germline V gene has CDR1 SGHNT and CDR2 YYREEE (reference sequence). This CDR3 region has 15 residues. V was trimmed by 0 bases and J by 8 bases, leaving 12 bases between them. The DNA of the CDR3 is TGTGCCAGCAGCTTGGGGGGGCAGGGCTATTCACCCCTCCACTTT. Translating it yields CASSLGGQGYSPLHF.

The rearrangement joins TRBV7-9 to TRBJ2-1, with 9 bases identical to TRBD2. The CDR3 spans 14 residues. The V gene end was trimmed by 5 bases and the J gene end by 5 bases; junction bases not matched to a gene: 4. Germline assignment: CDR1 SEHNR and CDR2 FQNEAQ (reference sequence). CDR3 loop: CASSPASGNNEQFF. CDR3 sequence (DNA): TGTGCCAGCAGCCCCGCTAGCGGGAACAATGAGCAGTTCTTC.

The rearrangement uses TRBV6-2 or TRBV6-3 and TRBJ1-2; tentative D call: TRBD1 (6 bases). Germline loops: CDR1 MNHEY, CDR2 SVGEGT. V was trimmed by 5 bases and J by 4 bases, leaving 14 bases between them. The CDR3 contains 14 residues. The CDR3 nucleotides are TGTGCCAGCAGTGCCGGGACACGCATCTATGGCTACACCTTC. This translates into CASSAGTRIYGYTF.

The chain has TRBV5-4 and TRBJ1-2; D is uncertain. Looked up from germline, CDR1 is SGHNT and CDR2 is YYREEE (reference sequence). V was cut by 1 base and J by 4 bases, with 11 bases left in between. The CDR3 runs to 14 residues. The CDR3 DNA follows: TGTGCCAGCAGCTTGCCCCAGGCTACCTATGGCTACACCTTC. It yields the protein CASSLPQATYGYTF.

The chain employs TRBV11-2 and TRBJ2-1, with D possibly being TRBD2 (6 bases). V was cut by 1 base and J by 3 bases, with 10 bases left in between. Germline V lookup: CDR1 SGHAT, CDR2 FQNNGV. This CDR3 has 15 amino acids. The chain's CDR3 is CASSLGVGLYNEQFF. The DNA of the CDR3 is TGTGCCAGCAGCTTAGGGGTGGGACTCTACAATGAGCAGTTCTTC. The entire variable domain, with the rest obtained from reference TRBV11-2 and TRBJ2-1, is as follows: EAGVAQSPRYKIIEKRQSVAFWCNPISGHATLYWYQQILGQGPKLLIQFQNNGVVDDSQLPKDRFSAERLKGVDSTLKIQPAKLEDSAVYLCASSLGVGLYNEQFFGPGTRLTVL.

In nucleotides, the CDR3 is TGTGCCAGCAGCCCGCAGGGGGCCTGGGCTGAAGCTTTCTTT. Translating it yields CASSPQGAWAEAFF. The chain employs TRBV7-8 and TRBJ1-1; 8 bases are a match to TRBD1. Trimming removed 5 bases from V and 6 bases from J; junction bases left unmatched: 8. This CDR3 region has 14 residues. CDR1 and CDR2 from the germline V gene are SGHVS and FQNEAQ.

This clone came up once. The V call is TRBV9, the J call TRBJ2-3; 9 positions match TRBD2. The CDR3 spans 15 residues. V was clipped by 6 bases and J by 2 bases; unmatched bases: 7. Germline lookup yields CDR1 SGDLS and CDR2 YYNGEE. The CDR3 region has the DNA TGTGCCAGCAACCTAGCGGGATTATTCACAGATACGCAGTATTTT. This translates into CASNLAGLFTDTQYF.

V is TRBV18 and J is TRBJ2-3, with TRBD2 as a possible D gene (6 bases). Trimming cost V 6 bases and J 6 bases, with 10 bases left between them. Germline CDR1 is KGHSH and CDR2 is LQKENI. The CDR3 is 12 amino acids. CDR3 region: CASSTGGDTQYF. In nucleotides, the CDR3 is TGTGCCAGCTCCACTGGAGGGGATACGCAGTATTTT.

The rearrangement joins TRBV12-3 or TRBV12-4 to TRBJ1-5; D is ambiguous. V gave up 5 bases and J gave up 4 bases, with 3 bases separating them. The CDR3 is made up of 11 amino acids. CDR3 in amino acids: CASSQNQPQHF. The CDR3 nucleotides are TGTGCCAGCAGTCAGAATCAGCCCCAGCATTTT.

The chain joins TRBV28 to TRBJ1-3, with TRBD1 identical over 10 bases. The germline V gene has CDR1 MDHEN and CDR2 SYDVKM. The CDR3 consists of 16 residues. The V segment lost 5 bases and the J segment 4 bases; nucleotides outside the gene matches: 8. Written as DNA, the CDR3 is TGTGCCAGCAGTCTGACAGGGGGCGTATTAGGAAACACCATATATTTT. It encodes CASSLTGGVLGNTIYF.

The chain carries TRBV11-2 and TRBJ1-1, with a weak D call TRBD1 (5 bases). V was cut by 3 bases and J by 4 bases, with 6 bases left in between. Per the germline V gene, CDR1 is SGHAT and CDR2 is FQNNGV. The CDR3 loop spans 12 amino acids. CDR3 region: CASSLQGTEAFF. For the CDR3, the DNA is TGTGCCAGCAGCTTGCAGGGCACTGAAGCTTTCTTT.

V usage is TRBV19 and J usage is TRBJ1-1; the match to TRBD1 covers 8 bases. Losses at the gene ends were 6 bases for V and 5 bases for J; bases not matched to a gene: 14. The V gene's germline CDR1 is LNHDA and CDR2 SQIVND (reference sequence). The CDR3 spans 16 residues. The CDR3 DNA sequence: TGTGCCAGTAGACGGGACAGGCGACCCAGGGAAACTGAAGCTTTCTTT. It translates to CASRRDRRPRETEAFF. Full variable domain (outside the CDR3, taken from reference TRBV19 and TRBJ1-1): DGGITQSPKYLFRKEGQNVTLSCEQNLNHDAMYWYRQDPGQGLRLIYYSQIVNDFQKGDIAEGYSVSREKKESFPLTVTSAQKNPTAFYLCASRRDRRPRETEAFFGQGTRLTVV.